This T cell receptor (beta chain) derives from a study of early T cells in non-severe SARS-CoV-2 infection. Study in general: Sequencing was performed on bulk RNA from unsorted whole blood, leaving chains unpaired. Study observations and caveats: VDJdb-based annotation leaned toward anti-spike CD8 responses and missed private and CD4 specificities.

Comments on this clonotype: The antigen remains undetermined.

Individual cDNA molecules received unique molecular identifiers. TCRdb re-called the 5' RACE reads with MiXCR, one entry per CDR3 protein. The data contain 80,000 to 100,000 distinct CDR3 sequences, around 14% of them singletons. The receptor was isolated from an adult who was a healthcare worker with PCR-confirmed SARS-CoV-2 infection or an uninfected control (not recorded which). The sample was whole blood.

Here the CDR3 reads CASNPPGGYNEQFF. The CDR3 DNA reads as TGTGCCAGCAACCCCCCGGGAGGTTACAATGAGCAGTTCTTC. The chain couples TRBV7-9 to TRBJ2-1, with 7 bases fitting TRBD2. The CDR3 sequence is 14 residues long. Germline V lookup: CDR1 SEHNR, CDR2 FQNEAQ (reference sequence). J gave up 4 bases and V 7 bases, and 7 bases lay outside the gene matches.